One sample yielded the 22 T cell receptor beta chains listed below, sequenced in a study of beta chain features in type 1 diabetes. Overall study findings and caveats: In all four CD4+ subsets, TCRB CDR3 length was significantly, moderately reduced in type 1 diabetes.

Sequencing targeted expressed TCRB transcripts, as all isolated RNA had been reverse transcribed. The assay was immunoSEQ multiplex PCR, and TCRdb's table has in-frame clones only and misses some. The table records 600,000 to 700,000 clones, over 10% of them present only once. These TCRs' antigens remain unknown. Sequenced: naive CD4+ T cells from blood. The origin of the receptors is a man aged 30 to 39 with type 1 diabetes.

The chain combines TRBV19 with TRBJ2-7, with 11 bases identical to TRBD1. Germline V CDR1 and CDR2: LNHDA, SQIVND (reference sequence). After removal of 6 bases from V and 3 bases from J, the junction contained 7 bases not matched to a gene. The CDR3 contains 15 residues. CDR3 DNA: TGTGCCAGTAGGAATACCGGGACAGGGGGCTACGAGCAGTACTTC. Translation gives CASRNTGTGGYEQYF.

There are a few counts of this clone. V gene TRBV4-3 combines with J gene TRBJ2-2; D is possibly TRBD1 (6 bases). CDR3 size: 17 residues. Germline V gene lookup returns CDR1 LGHNA and CDR2 YSLEER. Between the trimmed V and J ends, which lost 1 base and 4 bases, there was a span of 16 bases. The CDR3 sequence: CASSQGLQGKGTGELFF. As DNA, the CDR3 is TGCGCCAGCAGCCAAGGACTGCAGGGGAAGGGCACCGGGGAGCTGTTTTTT.

J is TRBJ2-7 and V is TRBV6-5; D unresolved. Deletions cut 0 bases from V and 6 bases from J, with 9 bases between. This CDR3 comprises 13 residues. The germline V gene encodes CDR1 MNHEY and CDR2 SVGAGI. The CDR3 coding sequence is TGTGCCAGCAGTTACTCGCTACGGAGCGAGCAGTACTTC. As protein: CASSYSLRSEQYF.

In this sample, this clone turned up a few times. The gene calls are TRBV4-2 and TRBJ2-7; D is tentatively TRBD1 or TRBD2 (5 bases each). V was shortened by 3 bases and J by 3 bases, with 24 bases between the two germline ends. The CDR3 loop spans 18 amino acids. Germline-derived CDR1 and CDR2 are LGHNA and YNFKEQ. The chain's CDR3 is CASSQTAPERVTFYEQYF. CDR3 nucleotides: TGTGCCAGCAGCCAGACAGCCCCGGAGAGGGTTACTTTCTACGAGCAGTACTTC.

This clone has a handful of counts. This chain links TRBV2 with TRBJ2-1, with 10 positions matching TRBD2. The V and J ends lost 2 bases and 9 bases, in that order; junction bases with no gene match: 4. Germline V gene sequence: CDR1 SNHLY, CDR2 FYNNEI. CDR3 size: 14 residues. Here the CDR3 DNA reads TGTGCCAGCAGTGAACAGCGGGGGGGCGGTGAGCAGTTCTTC. It codes for CASSEQRGGGEQFF.

This clone was seen a handful of times. The V call is TRBV27, the J call TRBJ1-5; TRBD1 matches at 7 bases. Losses at the gene ends were 6 bases for V and 0 bases for J; bases not matched to a gene: 8. Germline CDR1 and CDR2: MNHEY and SMNVEV (reference sequence). The CDR3 totals 16 residues. CDR3 sequence (DNA): TGTGCCAGCAGCTGGGGACAGCCGAATAGCAATCAGCCCCAGCATTTT. It translates to CASSWGQPNSNQPQHF.

There are a few counts of this clone. The chain joins TRBV7-3 to TRBJ1-1; D remains ambiguous. The germline V gene encodes CDR1 SGHTA and CDR2 FQGTGA. CDR3 size: 13 residues. V gave up 5 bases and J gave up 3 bases, with 10 bases separating them. The CDR3 reads CASSTAGDTEAFF. The CDR3 region has the DNA TGTGCCAGCAGCACCGCCGGGGACACTGAAGCTTTCTTT.

The chain has TRBV19 and TRBJ2-1, with D uncertain. V was pared by 4 bases and J by 0 bases, with 10 bases between. Germline CDR1 reads LNHDA; CDR2 reads SQIVND (reference sequence). CDR3 length: 15 amino acids. The CDR3 here is CASSSTINSYNEQFF. The CDR3 region has the DNA TGTGCCAGTAGTAGTACGATCAACTCCTACAATGAGCAGTTCTTC.

The V gene is TRBV11-2, the J gene TRBJ2-7; D remains ambiguous. The germline V gene has CDR1 SGHAT and CDR2 FQNNGV. This CDR3 has 14 amino acids. V was cut by 5 bases and J by 3 bases, with 14 bases left in between. CDR3 coding DNA: TGTGCCAGCAGCGTAGGCTCTGGGGACTACGAGCAGTACTTC. This translates into CASSVGSGDYEQYF.

This chain uses TRBV7-9 with TRBJ1-1; D remains unclear. The CDR3 is made up of 14 amino acids. V lost 1 base and J 2 bases, leaving 8 bases between the germline ends. CDR1 and CDR2 (germline): SEHNR, FQNEAQ (reference sequence). For the CDR3, the DNA is TGTGCCAGCAGCTTAGTTCAGGATAACACTGAAGCTTTCTTT. Encoded protein: CASSLVQDNTEAFF.

The rearrangement joins TRBV27 to TRBJ2-4, with no clear D. V was shortened by 6 bases and J by 0 bases, with 6 bases between the two germline ends. Germline CDR1 reads MNHEY; CDR2 reads SMNVEV (reference sequence). There are 13 residues in the CDR3. The CDR3 bases are TGTGCCAGCAGCGATCTAGCCAAAAACATTCAGTACTTC. This codes for CASSDLAKNIQYF.

The CDR3 bases are TGTGCCAGCAGCCCGGGGGTGGTAGATACGCAGTATTTT. Protein: CASSPGVVDTQYF. This chain joins TRBV9 and TRBJ2-3, with D perhaps matching TRBD2 (6 bases). Trimming stripped 4 bases from V and 5 bases from J, with 11 bases between. CDR1 and CDR2 (germline): SGDLS, YYNGEE. This CDR3 has 13 residues.

The chain joins TRBV6-5 to TRBJ1-3, with TRBD1 matching over 10 bases. Trimming removed 2 bases from V and 3 bases from J; junction bases left unmatched: 4. This CDR3 is 16 amino acids long. Germline V gene sequence: CDR1 MNHEY, CDR2 SVGAGI. The CDR3: CASSYARTGGGNTIYF. The CDR3 DNA is TGTGCCAGCAGTTACGCCCGGACAGGGGGTGGAAACACCATATATTTT.

This clone has only a few counts. The genes are TRBV6-5 and TRBJ2-5; 12 bases are shared with TRBD1. Germline trimming cut 4 bases from V and 5 bases from J; bases unmatched to any gene: 8. The CDR3 is 16 residues long. Germline lookup yields CDR1 MNHEY and CDR2 SVGAGI. The CDR3 sequence: CASSSAGTGGAETQYF. The DNA of the CDR3 is TGTGCCAGCAGTTCCGCCGGGACAGGGGGCGCGGAGACCCAGTACTTC.

The sample holds a few counts of this clone. The V gene is TRBV2, the J gene TRBJ2-5; 8 bases line up with TRBD1. The CDR3 covers 13 residues. CDR1 SNHLY and CDR2 FYNNEI come from the germline V gene. The V gene end was trimmed by 6 bases and the J gene end by 3 bases; junction bases not matched to a gene: 3. Here the CDR3 reads CASRLTGEETQYF. CDR3 bases: TGTGCCAGCAGGCTGACAGGGGAAGAGACCCAGTACTTC.

This chain joins TRBV4-3 and TRBJ1-5; possible D gene TRBD1, 6 bases. Germline V gives CDR1 LGHNA, CDR2 YSLEER. Trimming took 2 bases from V and 6 from J, leaving 14 bases between them. The CDR3 loop spans 15 amino acids. CDR3 DNA sequence: TGCGCCAGCAGCCAACGCCGCACAGGGATTCAGCCCCAGCATTTT. Encoded protein: CASSQRRTGIQPQHF.

This chain links TRBV10-3 with TRBJ1-3; TRBD1 might be the D (5 bases). Germline V lookup: CDR1 ENHRY, CDR2 SYGVKD. The V end was cut by 3 bases, the J end by 0 bases, with 9 bases between. The CDR3 runs to 15 residues. CDR3 residues: CAISDWTPSGNTIYF. The CDR3 bases are TGTGCCATCAGTGACTGGACACCCTCTGGAAACACCATATATTTT.

This clone was counted a few times. The V call is TRBV9, the J call TRBJ2-1, with TRBD2 matching 13 bases. The CDR3 length is 15 residues. From germline, CDR1 is SGDLS and CDR2 YYNGEE. The J segment lost 5 bases and the V segment lost 4 bases, leaving 3 bases of the junction unmatched. Here the CDR3 reads CASSRGLAGDNEQFF. DNA of the CDR3: TGTGCCAGCAGCCGCGGACTAGCGGGGGACAATGAGCAGTTCTTC.

In the case of this clone: Other DNA sequences from this sample encode an identical CDR3 as well. The rearrangement joins TRBV4-3 to TRBJ2-1, with 8 bases that match TRBD1. With V trimmed by 0 bases and J by 6 bases, 1 base remained unmatched. There are 14 residues in the CDR3. Germline CDR1 and CDR2: LGHNA and YSLEER. The CDR3 bases are TGCGCCAGCAGCCAAGAAGGACAGGGCAATGAGCAGTTCTTC. As protein: CASSQEGQGNEQFF.

The chain recombines TRBV5-1 with TRBJ2-1, with D perhaps TRBD1 (5 bases). This CDR3 comprises 16 residues. Germline assignment: CDR1 SGHRS and CDR2 YFSETQ. V lost 1 base, J lost 0 bases, and 11 bases lay in between. CDR3 nucleotides: TGCGCCAGCAGCTTGATGGGGCGGAGCTCCTACAATGAGCAGTTCTTC. It encodes CASSLMGRSSYNEQFF.

This clone came up a few times. This chain connects TRBV6-1 to TRBJ2-7; D remains unclear. The ends were cut back, 3 bases at V and 4 bases at J, with 4 bases in the middle. Germline assignment: CDR1 MNHNS and CDR2 SASEGT. The length of the CDR3 is 11 residues. The CDR3 spells CASSDNYEQYF. The CDR3 DNA is TGTGCCAGCAGTGACAATTACGAGCAGTACTTC.

This clone was seen only a few times. This chain uses TRBV4-2 with TRBJ2-7, with a weak D call TRBD1 (5 bases). The CDR3 runs 13 residues. Germline CDR1 reads LGHNA; CDR2 reads YNFKEQ. V lost 3 bases to trimming and J lost 0 bases, with 6 bases between them. The CDR3 nucleotides read TGTGCCAGCAGCCATCAGGGCTCCTACGAGCAGTACTTC. This sequence encodes CASSHQGSYEQYF.